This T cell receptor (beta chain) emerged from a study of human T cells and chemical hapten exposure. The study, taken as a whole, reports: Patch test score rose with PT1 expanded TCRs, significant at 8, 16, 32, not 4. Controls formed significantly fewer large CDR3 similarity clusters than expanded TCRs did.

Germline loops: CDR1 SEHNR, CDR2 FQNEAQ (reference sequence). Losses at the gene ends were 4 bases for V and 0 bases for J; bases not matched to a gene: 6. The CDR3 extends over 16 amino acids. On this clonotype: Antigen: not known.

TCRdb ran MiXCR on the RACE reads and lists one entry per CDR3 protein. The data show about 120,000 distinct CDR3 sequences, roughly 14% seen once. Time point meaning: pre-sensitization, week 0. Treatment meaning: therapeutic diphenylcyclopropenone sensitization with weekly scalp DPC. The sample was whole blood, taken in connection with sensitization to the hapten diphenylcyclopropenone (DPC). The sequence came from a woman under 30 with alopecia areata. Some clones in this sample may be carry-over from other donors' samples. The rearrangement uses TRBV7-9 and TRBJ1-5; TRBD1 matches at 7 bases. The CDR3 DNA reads TGTGCCAGCAGCTCCGGGGCAGGGGGTAGCAATCAGCCCCAGCATTTT. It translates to CASSSGAGGSNQPQHF.